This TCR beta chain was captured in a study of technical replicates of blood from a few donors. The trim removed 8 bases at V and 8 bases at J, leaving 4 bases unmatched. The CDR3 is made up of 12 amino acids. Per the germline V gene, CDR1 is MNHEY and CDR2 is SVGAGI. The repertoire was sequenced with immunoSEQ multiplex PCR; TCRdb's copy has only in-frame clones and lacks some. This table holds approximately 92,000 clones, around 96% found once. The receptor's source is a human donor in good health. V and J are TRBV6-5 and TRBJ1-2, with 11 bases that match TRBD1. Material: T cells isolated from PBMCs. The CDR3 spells CASSRTGGGYTF. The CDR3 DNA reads TGTGCCAGCTCCCGGACAGGGGGCGGCTACACCTTC.